This passage covers 17 T cell receptor beta chains from one sample sequenced in a study of neurological immune-mediated disorders. TCRdb re-called the 5' RACE reads through MiXCR, storing one row per CDR3 protein. Among more than 45,000 distinct CDR3 sequences listed, over 3% were seen once. The sequenced sample consisted of PBMCs. The receptor source for this set is a man aged 40-49 years with multiple sclerosis.

As concerns this clonotype: The junction departs from the called germline gene at one end, perhaps through a read error. The chain recombines TRBV4-1 with TRBJ1-5; D perhaps matches TRBD1 (6 bases). Germline CDR1 reads MGHRA; CDR2 reads YSYEKL. The CDR3 sequence is 17 residues long. CDR3 nucleotides: TGCGCCAGCAGCCTAGGGGGTTGTTGCGGTGGGAATCAGCCCCAGAATTTT. Translated: CASSLGGCCGGNQPQNF.

This clonotype appeared many times. The genes are TRBV4-1 and TRBJ2-7; no definite D call. The germline V gene encodes CDR1 MGHRA and CDR2 YSYEKL. Trimming shortened V by 1 base and J by 2 bases, and 9 bases separated the two germline ends. This CDR3 comprises 14 residues. The CDR3 region has the DNA TGCGCCAGCAGCCAAGTGGACCGGACCTACGAGCAGTACTTC. It translates to CASSQVDRTYEQYF.

This clonotype was found a few times. A read error may account for a junction end that differs from germline. The rearrangement links TRBV19 to TRBJ1-5; 7 nucleotides agree with TRBD1. The V gene's germline CDR1 is LNHDA and CDR2 SQIVND (reference sequence). There are 15 residues in the CDR3. CDR3 sequence: CASSIPGQRHQPQNF. The DNA for the CDR3 is TGTGCCAGTAGTATACCGGGACAGAGGCATCAGCCCCAGAATTTT. The full variable domain, rest sourced from reference TRBV19 and TRBJ1-5, is DGGITQSPKYLFRKEGQNVTLSCEQNLNHDAMYWYRQDPGQGLRLIYYSQIVNDFQKGDIAEGYSVSREKKESFPLTVTSAQKNPTAFYLCASSIPGQRHQPQNFGDGTRLSIL.

This clonotype appeared many times. The rearrangement links TRBV20-1 to TRBJ1-2; no definite D call. The CDR3 contains 12 residues. Trimming took 4 bases from V and 2 from J, leaving 8 bases between them. Per the germline V gene, CDR1 is DFQATT and CDR2 is SNEGSKA (reference sequence). The chain's CDR3 is CSAILGNYGYTF. In nucleotides, the CDR3 is TGCAGTGCTATCCTAGGGAACTATGGCTACACCTTC.

This clonotype was seen repeatedly, ten times or more. The rearrangement links TRBV4-1 to TRBJ1-1, with D unclear. Germline lookup yields CDR1 MGHRA and CDR2 YSYEKL. The V end lost 4 bases, the J end lost 5 bases, and 11 bases lay between the germline ends. This CDR3 region has 13 residues. The DNA for the CDR3 is TGCGCCAGCAGCCTAGGAGATTGGACTGAAGCTTTCTTT. Its translation: CASSLGDWTEAFF.

This clonotype was counted many times. The chain is built from TRBV20-1 and TRBJ2-5; 12 positions agree with TRBD2. Unmatched junction bases numbered 6, after V lost 3 bases and J lost 4 bases. Germline CDR1 DFQATT, CDR2 SNEGSKA (reference sequence). The CDR3 totals 15 residues. CDR3 bases: TGCAGTGCTAGCCCTAGCGGGGGGGCTGGAGAGACCCAGTACTTC. Translated, it gives CSASPSGGAGETQYF.

The sample holds many counts of this clonotype. The rearrangement uses TRBV7-9 and TRBJ2-5, with D perhaps given as TRBD1 or TRBD2 (5 bases each). In germline, CDR1 is SEHNR, CDR2 FQNEAQ (reference sequence). The CDR3 has 14 amino acids. V was shortened by 1 base and J by 5 bases, with 11 bases between the two germline ends. The CDR3 bases are TGTGCCAGCAGCTTAGAGGGCAGGGAGGAGACCCAGTACTTC. It yields the protein CASSLEGREETQYF.

This clonotype was seen many times. The chain uses TRBV3-1 and TRBJ2-6; D possibly corresponds to TRBD1 (5 bases). V lost 4 bases to trimming and J lost 1 base, with 17 bases between them. The CDR3 sequence is 18 residues long. From germline, CDR1 is LGHDT and CDR2 YNNKEL (reference sequence). The CDR3 sequence: CASSLFTGSRSGANVLTF. The CDR3 DNA is TGTGCCAGCAGCCTATTTACAGGTAGCAGATCTGGGGCCAACGTCCTGACTTTC. Filled out from reference TRBV3-1 and TRBJ2-6, the complete variable domain reads DTAVSQTPKYLVTQMGNDKSIKCEQNLGHDTMYWYKQDSKKFLKIMFSYNNKELIINETVPNRFSPKSPDKAHLNLHINSLELGDSAVYFCASSLFTGSRSGANVLTFGAGSRLTVL.

This clonotype was recorded many times. V is TRBV10-3 and J is TRBJ2-5, with D perhaps TRBD2 (6 bases). CDR1 and CDR2 (germline): ENHRY, SYGVKD. CDR3 length: 13 amino acids. The germline V and J ends were trimmed by 6 bases and 5 bases, with 13 bases remaining between them. DNA for the CDR3: TGTGCCATCAGGCATTTGGAGGGGGAGACCCAGTACTTC. Translated, it gives CAIRHLEGETQYF.

This clonotype was observed many times. The chain links TRBV4-1 to TRBJ2-1, with 9 bases that match TRBD2. CDR1 is MGHRA and CDR2 is YSYEKL in the germline V gene. CDR3 length: 17 residues. V lost 0 bases and J lost 6; bases outside the gene matches: 9. This CDR3 reads CASSQDGLAGSLNEQFF. The CDR3 bases are TGCGCCAGCAGCCAAGACGGTCTAGCGGGGTCTCTCAATGAGCAGTTCTTC.

This clonotype was found many times. This sequence joins TRBV4-2 and TRBJ1-2; D is ambiguous. The CDR3 totals 12 residues. Trimming stripped 2 bases from V and 7 bases from J, with 8 bases between. CDR1 LGHNA and CDR2 YNFKEQ come from the germline V gene. CDR3 DNA: TGTGCCAGCAGCCAATCCCCGGGTGGCTACACCTTC. This encodes CASSQSPGGYTF.

A word on this clonotype: A read error may explain this, as a much larger clone is one base away. This chain connects TRBV10-3 to TRBJ2-7, with D perhaps assigned TRBD1 or TRBD2 (5 bases each). Germline CDR1 and CDR2: ENHRY and SYGVKD. Trimming removed 11 bases from V and 7 bases from J, with 21 bases in between. CDR3 length: 13 amino acids. DNA of the CDR3: TGTGCCGTCGGGACCGCGTCGGACGAAGAGCAGTACTTC. Residues: CAVGTASDEEQYF.

There are many counts of this clonotype. The rearrangement joins TRBV20-1 to TRBJ2-3; maybe TRBD2 (5 bases). Germline CDR1 DFQATT, CDR2 SNEGSKA (reference sequence). The germline V and J ends were trimmed by 0 bases and 2 bases, with 12 bases remaining between them. The CDR3 is made up of 15 amino acids. The CDR3 here is CSARDLRTFTDTQYF. As DNA, the CDR3 is TGCAGTGCTAGAGATCTTAGGACTTTCACAGATACGCAGTATTTT.

There are a few counts of this clonotype. This chain connects TRBV6-5 to TRBJ2-1; TRBD2 matches 8 bases. After removal of 6 bases from V and 3 bases from J, the junction contained 7 bases not matched to a gene. The V gene's germline CDR1 is MNHEY and CDR2 SVGAGI. The CDR3 has 15 residues. CDR3 sequence: CASRRSGTSYNEQFF. The CDR3 DNA reads as TGTGCCAGCAGGCGATCCGGGACTAGCTACAATGAGCAGTTCTTC.

The sample holds many counts of this clonotype. The rearrangement joins TRBV7-9 to TRBJ1-2, with a weak D call TRBD1 (6 bases). Looked up from germline, CDR1 is SEHNR and CDR2 is FQNEAQ (reference sequence). Trimming cost V 11 bases and J 4 bases, with 17 bases left between them. There are 13 residues in the CDR3. CDR3 protein: CAGGGGDFYGYTF. CDR3 nucleotide sequence: TGTGCCGGGGGCGGGGGCGACTTCTATGGCTACACCTTC.

This clonotype was detected only once. DNA for the CDR3: TGTGCCAGCAGTCGGAGCGGGGGGCCGACAGATACGCAGTATTTT. This gives the protein CASSRSGGPTDTQYF. J is TRBJ2-3 and V is TRBV6-5; 9 bases map to TRBD2. Germline CDR1 reads MNHEY; CDR2 reads SVGAGI. V trimming: 5 bases; J trimming: 3 bases; junction bases outside the gene matches: 6. This CDR3 comprises 15 residues.

This clonotype has ten or more counts. The chain links TRBV9 to TRBJ2-3; 7 nucleotides line up with TRBD1. Looked up from germline, CDR1 is SGDLS and CDR2 is YYNGEE. There are 15 residues in the CDR3. V was clipped by 0 bases and J by 2 bases; unmatched bases: 3. Here the CDR3 DNA reads TGTGCCAGCAGCGTAGACACAGGGGTCACAGATACGCAGTATTTT. It is translated as CASSVDTGVTDTQYF.